These 30 T cell receptor beta chains were sequenced from one sample in a study of T-cell reconstitution after alpha-beta-depleted transplantation in children. Preparing the TCRbeta library involved the use of unique molecular identifiers. TCRdb recomputed calls from the PCR reads with MiXCR, one row per CDR3 protein. The table records tens of thousands of distinct CDR3 sequences, 15% to 20% of them present only once. The source was PBMCs, mostly from graft donor cells, collected 360 days after TCRalphabeta/CD19-depleted stem cell transplant. These receptors were taken from a male patient aged 2-15 years who had a stem cell transplant for acute lymphoblastic leukemia, so the T cells may come from the graft donor.

This clonotype showed up just a few times. This chain links TRBV5-1 with TRBJ2-5, with D possibly matching TRBD1 (6 bases). Germline loops: CDR1 SGHRS, CDR2 YFSETQ. The CDR3 has 19 residues. The V end lost 1 base, the J end lost 4 bases, and 26 bases lay between the germline ends. For the CDR3, the DNA is TGCGCCAGCAGCTTGACGCCCTTAAGTCAGGGGACATCGGGAGAGACCCAGTACTTC. It specifies CASSLTPLSQGTSGETQYF.

The CDR3 spells CASRWTLSHYNEQFF. The CDR3 nucleotides are TGTGCCAGCAGGTGGACTCTTTCCCACTACAATGAGCAGTTCTTC. V usage is TRBV12-3 or TRBV12-4 and J usage is TRBJ2-1, with a tentative D call TRBD2 (5 bases). The length of the CDR3 is 15 residues. V was trimmed by 6 bases and J by 3 bases, leaving 15 bases between them.

The rearrangement uses TRBV2 and TRBJ2-5, with 10 positions matching TRBD1. With V trimmed by 6 bases and J by 0 bases, 19 bases remained unmatched. Germline V gives CDR1 SNHLY, CDR2 FYNNEI. CDR3 length: 20 residues. CDR3 protein: CASSGRGQGRVTVDQETQYF. CDR3 sequence (DNA): TGTGCCAGCAGCGGTCGGGGACAGGGGAGAGTGACGGTGGACCAAGAGACCCAGTACTTC.

This clonotype was found a few times. The chain combines TRBV12-3 or TRBV12-4 with TRBJ1-2; weak D call: TRBD1 (6 bases). V lost 5 bases, J lost 14 bases, and 15 bases lay in between. The CDR3 has 11 amino acids. CDR3 sequence reads: CASSVRGSSTF. The CDR3, as DNA: TGTGCCAGCAGTGTGAGGGGGAGCAGTACCTTC.

This chain joins TRBV7-9 and TRBJ2-1; 10 bases are shared with TRBD1. Germline trimming cut 2 bases from V and 5 bases from J; bases unmatched to any gene: 3. Looked up from germline, CDR1 is SEHNR and CDR2 is FQNEAQ (reference sequence). There are 15 residues in the CDR3. CDR3 coding DNA: TGTGCCAGCAGCTTAAGGGGACAGGGGAACAATGAGCAGTTCTTC. It is translated as CASSLRGQGNNEQFF. Variable domain in full (rest from reference TRBV7-9 and TRBJ2-1): DTGVSQNPRHKITKRGQNVTFRCDPISEHNRLYWYRQTLGQGPEFLTYFQNEAQLEKSRLLSDRFSAERPKGSFSTLEIQRTEQGDSAMYLCASSLRGQGNNEQFFGPGTRLTVL.

In its sample, this clonotype was seen a few times. The gene calls are TRBV7-9 and TRBJ2-3, with D uncertain. The CDR3 consists of 11 residues. The ends were cut back, 0 bases at V and 7 bases at J, with 2 bases in the middle. Germline assignment: CDR1 SEHNR and CDR2 FQNEAQ (reference sequence). The CDR3 spells CASSLANTQYF. The DNA of the CDR3 is TGTGCCAGCAGCTTAGCCAATACGCAGTATTTT.

This clonotype was observed a few times. The chain carries TRBV12-3 or TRBV12-4 and TRBJ2-1; a possible D gene is TRBD2 (6 bases). V was cut by 3 bases and J by 9 bases, with 18 bases left in between. This CDR3 spans 15 amino acids. This chain's CDR3 is CASSFKVGTEGEQFF. The CDR3 coding sequence is TGTGCCAGCAGTTTTAAGGTTGGCACGGAGGGTGAGCAGTTCTTC.

The chain employs TRBV6-2 or TRBV6-3 and TRBJ2-2; TRBD1 matches 8 bases. The ends lost 2 bases at V and 2 bases at J; junction bases unmatched: 7. The CDR3 runs to 17 residues. Germline CDR1 reads MNHEY; CDR2 reads SVGEGT. CDR3 in DNA: TGTGCCAGCAGTTACCCCCGGGGACAGGCTAACACCGGGGAGCTGTTTTTT. It translates to CASSYPRGQANTGELFF.

In its sample, this clonotype is medium-sized (0.01 to 0.1%). CDR3 in DNA: TGTGCCAGCAGCTTAGCGAGCGGTAGGAAGTTCTTC. Translated, it gives CASSLASGRKFF. This chain joins TRBV7-9 and TRBJ2-1; a possible D gene is TRBD2 (5 bases). There are 12 residues in the CDR3. Trimming pared 0 bases from V and 14 bases from J, leaving 11 bases between. Germline-derived CDR1 and CDR2 are SEHNR and FQNEAQ (reference sequence). The full variable domain, with the rest looked up from reference TRBV7-9 and TRBJ2-1, is DTGVSQNPRHKITKRGQNVTFRCDPISEHNRLYWYRQTLGQGPEFLTYFQNEAQLEKSRLLSDRFSAERPKGSFSTLEIQRTEQGDSAMYLCASSLASGRKFFGPGTRLTVL.

A single count supports this clonotype. The chain couples TRBV5-8 to TRBJ2-7, with 12 positions matching TRBD2. Germline V CDR1 and CDR2: SGHTS, YDEGEE. V shed 4 bases and J 9 bases; nucleotides not matched to a gene: 17. The CDR3 extends over 17 amino acids. CDR3 residues: CASSVGGLAGGGLVQYF. Here the CDR3 DNA reads TGTGCCAGCAGCGTGGGGGGGCTAGCGGGAGGGGGCCTCGTGCAGTACTTC.

This clonotype was observed a handful of times. This rearrangement joins TRBV10-2 to TRBJ2-5; 12 bases are shared with TRBD2. The CDR3 runs 15 residues. Germline V gives CDR1 WSHSY, CDR2 SAAADI. V dropped 6 bases and J dropped 5; count of bases not matched to a gene: 7. The CDR3 loop reads CASSLLLAGGETQYF. The CDR3 DNA reads TGCGCCAGCAGCCTCCTCCTAGCGGGAGGGGAGACCCAGTACTTC.

V gene TRBV7-8 combines with J gene TRBJ2-1; maybe TRBD2 (6 bases). From germline, CDR1 is SGHVS and CDR2 FQNEAQ. V shed 0 bases and J shed 1 base, with 16 bases lying between them. This CDR3 region has 18 residues. CDR3 in DNA: TGTGCCAGCAGCTTAGCGCGAGTAGCGGTATCATCCTACAATGAGCAGTTCTTC. Translated: CASSLARVAVSSYNEQFF.

This clonotype was seen only a few times. V and J are TRBV12-3 or TRBV12-4 and TRBJ1-1; weak D call: TRBD1 (6 bases). The CDR3 sequence is 14 residues long. The V end was cut by 0 bases, the J end by 5 bases, with 10 bases between. CDR3 nucleotide sequence: TGTGCCAGCAGTTTAGCACAGGGAAGAACTGAAGCTTTCTTT. Translating it yields CASSLAQGRTEAFF.

This rearrangement joins TRBV21-1 to TRBJ2-7. TRBV21-1 has pseudogene status. The CDR3 extends over 10 amino acids. CDR3: CASHKYEQYF. CDR3 DNA sequence: TGTGCCTCCCACAAATACGAGCAGTACTTC.

In its sample, this clonotype was seen many times. J is TRBJ2-1 and V is TRBV5-1; no clear D gene. Trimming shortened V by 3 bases and J by 8 bases, and 15 bases separated the two germline ends. CDR1 and CDR2 (germline): SGHRS, YFSETQ. The CDR3 extends over 14 amino acids. The CDR3 region is CASSSVFRTDEQFF. Here the CDR3 DNA reads TGCGCCAGCAGCTCCGTATTCCGTACAGATGAGCAGTTCTTC.

J is TRBJ2-5 and V is TRBV7-9; D gene uncertain. CDR1 is SEHNR and CDR2 is FQNEAQ in the germline V gene (reference sequence). The CDR3 has 17 residues. V was trimmed by 1 base and J by 6 bases, leaving 21 bases between them. The chain's CDR3 is CASSLDQGELLWKTQYF. The CDR3 DNA is TGTGCCAGCAGCTTAGATCAAGGCGAACTCCTTTGGAAGACCCAGTACTTC.

This clonotype turned up a few times. CDR3 loop: CASRRHRVYTNTGELFF. Written as DNA, the CDR3 is TGTGCCAGCAGAAGGCACAGGGTATATACGAACACCGGGGAGCTGTTTTTT. The chain links TRBV12-3 or TRBV12-4 to TRBJ2-2; possible D gene TRBD1, 6 bases. The length of the CDR3 is 17 residues. Trimming took off 6 bases at V and 0 bases at J, with 17 bases between the two ends.

The J gene is TRBJ2-7, the V gene TRBV29-1; D might be TRBD2 (5 bases). Trimming shortened V by 5 bases and J by 0 bases, and 8 bases separated the two germline ends. This CDR3 has 12 residues. Per germline, CDR1 SQVTM and CDR2 ANQGSEA. The CDR3: CSVREFSYEQYF. The CDR3 DNA sequence: TGCAGCGTTCGGGAATTCTCCTACGAGCAGTACTTC.

The chain recombines TRBV4-1 with TRBJ1-4; D is possibly TRBD1 (5 bases). Germline CDR1 is MGHRA and CDR2 is YSYEKL. V was pared by 0 bases and J by 0 bases, with 14 bases between. The CDR3 runs 18 residues. The CDR3 bases are TGCGCCAGCAGCCAAGATCGAGACAGAGCTACAACTAATGAAAAACTGTTTTTT. Translating it yields CASSQDRDRATTNEKLFF.

This chain uses TRBV6-6 with TRBJ2-5; D is unresolved. Deletions cut 2 bases from V and 4 bases from J, with 5 bases between. Germline assignment: CDR1 MNHNY and CDR2 SVGAGI (reference sequence). This CDR3 spans 12 amino acids. CDR3 in DNA: TGTGCCAGCAGTTACCCGGGAGAGACCCAGTACTTC. Encoded protein: CASSYPGETQYF.

This clonotype has a handful of counts. The chain combines TRBV27 with TRBJ2-7; either TRBD1 or TRBD2 may supply D (5 bases each). The CDR3 is 13 residues long. CDR1 is MNHEY and CDR2 is SMNVEV in the germline V gene (reference sequence). The V and J ends lost 1 base and 5 bases respectively, with 9 bases between them. The CDR3 DNA sequence: TGTGCCAGCAGTTTATTAAGGGGACACGAGCAGTACTTC. Protein sequence: CASSLLRGHEQYF.

This clonotype was seen at least ten times. The J gene is TRBJ2-7, the V gene TRBV10-3; 7 positions agree with TRBD2. The CDR3 has 15 amino acids. CDR1 and CDR2 (germline): ENHRY, SYGVKD. The V segment lost 4 bases and the J segment 4 bases; nucleotides outside the gene matches: 10. This chain's CDR3 is CAISGGREIEYEQYF. CDR3 in DNA: TGTGCCATCAGTGGGGGGAGGGAAATCGAATACGAGCAGTACTTC.

This clonotype was recorded at least ten times. The rearrangement links TRBV12-3 or TRBV12-4 to TRBJ2-2, with D unresolved. The length of the CDR3 is 12 residues. Trimming shortened V by 2 bases and J by 3 bases, and 1 base separated the two germline ends. In nucleotides, the CDR3 is TGTGCCAGCAGTTTATACACCGGGGAGCTGTTTTTT. This gives the protein CASSLYTGELFF.

This clonotype was recorded many times. The J gene is TRBJ2-2, the V gene TRBV5-1; the D gene is possibly TRBD2 (6 bases). Germline CDR1 reads SGHRS; CDR2 reads YFSETQ. V lost 4 bases, J lost 4 bases, and 14 bases lay in between. This CDR3 region has 15 residues. CDR3 protein: CASSRRRELTGELFF. Here the CDR3 DNA reads TGCGCCAGCAGCCGAAGGAGGGAGCTCACCGGGGAGCTGTTTTTT.

In its sample, this clonotype was seen many times. DNA of the CDR3: TGCGCCAGCAGCTTAAGTCCAGGGGGCGAAGATCGATATGGCTACACCTTC. Translation: CASSLSPGGEDRYGYTF. V usage is TRBV5-1 and J usage is TRBJ1-2, with 8 bases matching TRBD1. V dropped 2 bases and J dropped 5; count of bases not matched to a gene: 14. The CDR3 consists of 17 residues. Germline V gene data show CDR1 as SGHRS and CDR2 as YFSETQ.

J is TRBJ1-1 and V is TRBV12-3 or TRBV12-4; D gene ambiguous. Trimming removed 0 bases from V and 7 bases from J, with 6 bases in between. This CDR3 is built from 12 residues. Here the CDR3 DNA reads TGTGCCAGCAGTTTAGCGACAAGTGAAGCTTTCTTT. Translated: CASSLATSEAFF.

This clonotype was detected a few times. The chain recombines TRBV5-4 with TRBJ2-5; TRBD2 aligns across 9 bases. Germline CDR1 and CDR2: SGHNT and YYREEE (reference sequence). The CDR3 has 19 amino acids. Germline trimming cut 3 bases from V and 2 bases from J; bases unmatched to any gene: 17. CDR3 amino acids: CASSSPRGGSSGEQETQYF. The CDR3 DNA follows: TGTGCCAGCAGCTCCCCTCGGGGCGGGTCTAGCGGGGAACAAGAGACCCAGTACTTC.

This clonotype has more than one count but fewer than ten. The rearrangement links TRBV12-3 or TRBV12-4 to TRBJ2-7, with 7 bases that match TRBD2. The CDR3 sequence is 15 residues long. V was pared by 5 bases and J by 2 bases, with 9 bases of the junction left unmatched. DNA of the CDR3: TGTGCCAGCAGTCCACTGGGACTAATCCCCTACGAGCAGTACTTC. Translating gives CASSPLGLIPYEQYF.

In nucleotides, the CDR3 is TGTGCCAGCAGTGAATATACCGCGGCTAGCGGCGTGCTAGATACGCAGTATTTT. Amino acid sequence: CASSEYTAASGVLDTQYF. The rearrangement uses TRBV25-1 and TRBJ2-3; 7 bases match TRBD2. The germline V gene encodes CDR1 MGHDK and CDR2 SYGVNS. The CDR3 totals 18 residues. The J segment lost 5 bases and the V segment lost 0 bases, leaving 14 bases of the junction unmatched.

This clonotype was picked up a small number of times. The chain recombines TRBV7-8 with TRBJ2-6, with a tentative D call TRBD2 (5 bases). Trimming removed 1 base from V and 0 bases from J, with 13 bases in between. Germline CDR1 reads SGHVS; CDR2 reads FQNEAQ. This CDR3 region has 18 residues. Written as DNA, the CDR3 is TGTGCCAGCAGCTTAGGGTTCCAGCGGATCTCTGGGGCCAACGTCCTGACTTTC. Protein product: CASSLGFQRISGANVLTF. The variable domain in full, completed from reference TRBV7-8 and TRBJ2-6, reads GAGVSQSPRYKVAKRGQDVALRCDPISGHVSLFWYQQALGQGPEFLTYFQNEAQLDKSGLPSDRFFAERPEGSVSTLKIQRTQQEDSAVYLCASSLGFQRISGANVLTFGAGSRLTVL.